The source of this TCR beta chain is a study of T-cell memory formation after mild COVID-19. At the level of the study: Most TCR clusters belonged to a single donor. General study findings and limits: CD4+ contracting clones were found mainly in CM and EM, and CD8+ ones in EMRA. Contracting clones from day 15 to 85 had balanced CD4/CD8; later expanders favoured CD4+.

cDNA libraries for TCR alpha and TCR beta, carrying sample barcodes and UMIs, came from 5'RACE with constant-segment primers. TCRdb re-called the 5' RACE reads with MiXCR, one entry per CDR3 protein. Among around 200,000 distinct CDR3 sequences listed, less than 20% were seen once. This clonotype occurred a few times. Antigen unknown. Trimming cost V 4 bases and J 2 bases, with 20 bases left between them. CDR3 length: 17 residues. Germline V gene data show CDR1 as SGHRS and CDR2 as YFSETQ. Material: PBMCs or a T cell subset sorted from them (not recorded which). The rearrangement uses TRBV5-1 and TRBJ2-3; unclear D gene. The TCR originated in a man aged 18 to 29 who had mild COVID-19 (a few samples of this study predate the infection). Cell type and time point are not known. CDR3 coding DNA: TGCGCCAGCAGCAGAAGAACCCGACGGGTGCCCACAGATACGCAGTATTTT. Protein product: CASSRRTRRVPTDTQYF.